A selection of T cell receptor beta chains follows, all from one sample in a study of T cell responses to AZD1222 COVID-19 vaccine. Only in-frame clones appear in the TCRdb table, and some are missing; sequencing was by immunoSEQ multiplex PCR. In the table there are 140,000 or so clones, about 91% of which are singletons. The source was peripheral blood, collected on day 0 of AZD1222 vaccination. These receptors were obtained from an adult in good health. Each CDR3 is given with its conserved first and last residue. The order of the fields is J gene, D gene, V gene, clone size, CDR3 protein, CDR3 DNA. D genes are given only for firm matches. Some rows mark clone size as missing; the rest say once, few, many or name a class of expanded clone.

j_gene: TRBJ1-2
d_gene: -
v_gene: TRBV5-1
abundance: -
CDR3aa: CASSFRAPGSGYTF
CDR3nt: TGCGCCAGCAGCTTTCGCGCTCCCGGAAGTGGCTACACCTTC

j_gene: TRBJ2-7
d_gene: -
v_gene: TRBV28
abundance: -
CDR3aa: CASSQDGYEQYF
CDR3nt: TGTGCCAGCAGTCAGGACGGCTACGAGCAGTACTTC

j_gene: TRBJ1-6
d_gene: -
v_gene: TRBV5-4
abundance: -
CDR3aa: CASSLTGNNSPLHF
CDR3nt: TGTGCCAGCAGCTTGACAGGGAATAATTCACCCCTCCACTTT

j_gene: TRBJ2-7
d_gene: TRBD1
v_gene: TRBV27
abundance: few
CDR3aa: CASSLSRGLVEQYF
CDR3nt: TGTGCCAGCAGTTTGTCCAGGGGGCTTGTGGAGCAGTACTTC

j_gene: TRBJ2-7
d_gene: -
v_gene: TRBV28
abundance: -
CDR3aa: CASSLGQSYEQYF
CDR3nt: TGTGCCAGCAGTTTAGGACAGAGCTACGAGCAGTACTTC

j_gene: TRBJ1-5
d_gene: -
v_gene: TRBV27
abundance: -
CDR3aa: CASSSGQGPHQPQHF
CDR3nt: TGTGCCAGCAGTTCGGGGCAGGGCCCACACCAGCCCCAGCATTTT

j_gene: TRBJ2-7
d_gene: -
v_gene: TRBV19
abundance: -
CDR3aa: CATRPQRANSYEQYF
CDR3nt: TGTGCCACCCGACCTCAGCGGGCCAACTCCTACGAGCAGTACTTC

j_gene: TRBJ2-7
d_gene: -
v_gene: TRBV6-1
abundance: -
CDR3aa: CASSEVREYPYEQYF
CDR3nt: TGTGCCAGCAGTGAAGTTCGGGAGTATCCCTACGAGCAGTACTTC

j_gene: TRBJ1-2
d_gene: TRBD1
v_gene: TRBV2
abundance: -
CDR3aa: CASRQGTLYGYTF
CDR3nt: TGTGCCAGCCGACAGGGAACTCTATATGGCTACACCTTC

j_gene: TRBJ1-5
d_gene: -
v_gene: TRBV6-5
abundance: -
CDR3aa: CASSRLDSNQPQHF
CDR3nt: TGTGCCAGCAGTCGACTGGACAGCAATCAGCCCCAGCATTTT

j_gene: TRBJ2-6
d_gene: -
v_gene: TRBV19
abundance: -
CDR3aa: CASNLVSGANVLTF
CDR3nt: TGTGCCAGTAATTTGGTTTCTGGGGCCAACGTCCTGACTTTC

j_gene: TRBJ1-2
d_gene: -
v_gene: TRBV7-9
abundance: -
CDR3aa: CASRLPGQASNYGYTF
CDR3nt: TGTGCCAGCAGACTACCGGGACAAGCTTCTAACTATGGCTACACCTTC

j_gene: TRBJ2-7
d_gene: -
v_gene: TRBV27
abundance: -
CDR3aa: CASSWGLTYEQYF
CDR3nt: TGTGCCAGCAGCTGGGGACTTACCTACGAGCAGTACTTC

j_gene: TRBJ2-2
d_gene: -
v_gene: TRBV7-9
abundance: -
CDR3aa: CASRPGHAGELFF
CDR3nt: TGTGCCAGCAGGCCCGGACACGCCGGGGAGCTGTTTTTT

j_gene: TRBJ1-1
d_gene: -
v_gene: TRBV6-6
abundance: -
CDR3aa: CASSNPNTEAFF
CDR3nt: TGTGCCAGCAGTAACCCAAACACTGAAGCTTTCTTT

j_gene: TRBJ1-6
d_gene: -
v_gene: TRBV6-1
abundance: -
CDR3aa: CASSEAPRTAPLHF
CDR3nt: TGTGCCAGCAGTGAAGCGCCCAGGACTGCACCCCTCCACTTT

j_gene: TRBJ1-1
d_gene: TRBD1
v_gene: TRBV4-1
abundance: -
CDR3aa: CASSQDWWGQGSTEAFF
CDR3nt: TGCGCCAGCAGCCAAGATTGGTGGGGACAGGGGTCCACTGAAGCTTTCTTT

j_gene: TRBJ1-5
d_gene: -
v_gene: TRBV6-5
abundance: once
CDR3aa: CASSYSRIGSNQPQHF
CDR3nt: TGTGCCAGCAGTTACTCCAGGATAGGTAGCAATCAGCCCCAGCATTTT

j_gene: TRBJ2-7
d_gene: -
v_gene: TRBV21-1
abundance: -
CDR3aa: CASSSCRPPYEQYF
CDR3nt: TGTGCCAGCAGCTCCTGCCGGCCCCCCTACGAGCAGTACTTC

j_gene: TRBJ2-1
d_gene: -
v_gene: TRBV7-9
abundance: -
CDR3aa: CASSLVASGDNEQFF
CDR3nt: TGTGCCAGCAGCTTAGTTGCGAGTGGAGACAATGAGCAGTTCTTC

j_gene: TRBJ1-2
d_gene: TRBD1
v_gene: TRBV6-5
abundance: -
CDR3aa: CASRDRGFSYGYTF
CDR3nt: TGTGCCAGCAGGGACAGGGGGTTTAGCTATGGCTACACCTTC

j_gene: TRBJ2-3
d_gene: TRBD2
v_gene: TRBV29-1
abundance: -
CDR3aa: CSVGGILGTDTQYF
CDR3nt: TGCAGCGTGGGGGGGATACTCGGCACAGATACGCAGTATTTT

j_gene: TRBJ1-4
d_gene: TRBD1
v_gene: TRBV6-1
abundance: -
CDR3aa: CASSERSGGREKLFF
CDR3nt: TGTGCCAGCAGTGAAAGGTCAGGGGGGAGAGAAAAACTGTTTTTT

j_gene: TRBJ2-3
d_gene: -
v_gene: TRBV7-9
abundance: -
CDR3aa: CASSLNRVDTQYF
CDR3nt: TGTGCCAGCAGCCTTAACAGGGTAGATACGCAGTATTTT

j_gene: TRBJ1-1
d_gene: -
v_gene: TRBV18
abundance: -
CDR3aa: CASSQYLGHSNF
CDR3nt: TGTGCCAGCTCGCAATACCTAGGACACTCCAATTTT

j_gene: TRBJ1-1
d_gene: -
v_gene: TRBV6-4
abundance: -
CDR3aa: CAKTRGMNTEAFF
CDR3nt: TGTGCCAAAACCAGGGGAATGAACACTGAAGCTTTCTTT

j_gene: TRBJ2-7
d_gene: -
v_gene: TRBV10-1
abundance: once
CDR3aa: CASSEMAKDYEQYF
CDR3nt: TGCGCCAGCAGTGAGATGGCCAAAGACTACGAGCAGTACTTC

j_gene: TRBJ1-3
d_gene: -
v_gene: TRBV18
abundance: -
CDR3aa: CASFRQAYSSGNTIYF
CDR3nt: TGTGCCAGCTTTAGACAGGCCTACAGCTCTGGAAACACCATATATTTT

j_gene: TRBJ2-7
d_gene: TRBD2
v_gene: TRBV3-1/TRBV3-2
abundance: -
CDR3aa: CASSPRTGTSGTYEQYF
CDR3nt: TGTGCCAGCAGCCCGAGAACCGGGACTAGCGGTACCTACGAGCAGTACTTC

j_gene: TRBJ1-5
d_gene: -
v_gene: TRBV19
abundance: -
CDR3aa: CASTWMYSNQPQHF
CDR3nt: TGTGCCAGTACCTGGATGTATAGCAATCAGCCCCAGCATTTT

j_gene: TRBJ1-1
d_gene: -
v_gene: TRBV3-1/TRBV3-2
abundance: -
CDR3aa: CASSQGIHLMNTEAFF
CDR3nt: TGTGCCAGCAGCCAAGGAATACATCTCATGAACACTGAAGCTTTCTTT

j_gene: TRBJ2-7
d_gene: TRBD1
v_gene: TRBV5-1
abundance: -
CDR3aa: CASSSGTDYEQYF
CDR3nt: TGCGCCAGCAGCTCGGGGACAGATTACGAGCAGTACTTC

j_gene: TRBJ1-4
d_gene: -
v_gene: TRBV14
abundance: once
CDR3aa: CASSTISATNEKLFF
CDR3nt: TGTGCCAGCAGCACCATCAGTGCAACTAATGAAAAACTGTTTTTT

j_gene: TRBJ1-5
d_gene: TRBD1
v_gene: TRBV10-2
abundance: -
CDR3aa: CASSETGGYQPQHF
CDR3nt: TGCGCCAGCAGTGAGACAGGGGGTTATCAGCCCCAGCATTTT

j_gene: TRBJ2-1
d_gene: TRBD2
v_gene: TRBV7-2
abundance: -
CDR3aa: CASSLRVGRSYNEQFF
CDR3nt: TGTGCCAGCAGCTTAAGAGTCGGGAGGTCGTACAATGAGCAGTTCTTC

j_gene: TRBJ1-1
d_gene: -
v_gene: TRBV5-6
abundance: once
CDR3aa: CASSFLNTEAFF
CDR3nt: TGTGCCAGCAGCTTCTTAAACACTGAAGCTTTCTTT

j_gene: TRBJ2-1
d_gene: -
v_gene: TRBV5-4
abundance: few
CDR3aa: CASSSSNEQFF
CDR3nt: TGTGCCAGCAGCTCGTCCAATGAGCAGTTCTTC

j_gene: TRBJ2-1
d_gene: -
v_gene: TRBV2
abundance: -
CDR3aa: CASSPDTIEGFF
CDR3nt: TGTGCCAGCAGTCCGGACACGATAGAGGGGTTCTTC

j_gene: TRBJ2-7
d_gene: -
v_gene: TRBV5-6
abundance: -
CDR3aa: CASSPDRSLEQYF
CDR3nt: TGTGCCAGCAGCCCTGACAGGTCTCTCGAGCAGTACTTC

j_gene: TRBJ2-7
d_gene: -
v_gene: TRBV14
abundance: -
CDR3aa: CASSQDRNVGNHEQYF
CDR3nt: TGTGCCAGCAGCCAAGATCGGAACGTAGGGAACCACGAGCAGTACTTC

j_gene: TRBJ2-3
d_gene: -
v_gene: TRBV24-1
abundance: once
CDR3aa: CATSDSGTSTDTQYF
CDR3nt: TGTGCCACCAGTGATTCTGGGACAAGCACAGATACGCAGTATTTT

j_gene: TRBJ1-6
d_gene: -
v_gene: TRBV7-8
abundance: -
CDR3aa: CASSLESSGNSPLHF
CDR3nt: TGTGCCAGCAGCTTAGAATCATCCGGGAATTCACCCCTCCACTTT

j_gene: TRBJ1-3
d_gene: -
v_gene: TRBV5-1
abundance: -
CDR3aa: CASSRGGTEGRNTIYF
CDR3nt: TGCGCCAGCAGCCGAGGCGGGACCGAGGGGCGAAACACCATATATTTT

j_gene: TRBJ2-3
d_gene: -
v_gene: TRBV27
abundance: -
CDR3aa: CASSPLRTMSSDTQYF
CDR3nt: TGTGCCAGCAGTCCCTTAAGGACTATGTCGTCAGATACGCAGTATTTT

j_gene: TRBJ1-3
d_gene: -
v_gene: TRBV9
abundance: -
CDR3aa: CASSNPPNTIYF
CDR3nt: TGTGCCAGCAGCAACCCGCCAAACACCATATATTTT

j_gene: TRBJ1-1
d_gene: -
v_gene: TRBV7-8
abundance: once
CDR3aa: CASSLEPGGETEAFF
CDR3nt: TGTGCCAGCAGCTTAGAACCCGGGGGAGAAACTGAAGCTTTCTTT

j_gene: TRBJ2-7
d_gene: -
v_gene: TRBV7-2
abundance: -
CDR3aa: CASSSHRVGYEQYF
CDR3nt: TGTGCCAGCAGCTCTCACAGGGTAGGCTACGAGCAGTACTTC

j_gene: TRBJ2-6
d_gene: -
v_gene: TRBV6-5
abundance: -
CDR3aa: CASTLTAGANVLTF
CDR3nt: TGTGCCAGCACCTTAACAGCTGGGGCCAACGTCCTGACTTTC

j_gene: TRBJ2-7
d_gene: -
v_gene: TRBV19
abundance: -
CDR3aa: CASSTLPSSGPDEQYF
CDR3nt: TGTGCCAGTAGTACTTTACCTAGCTCGGGACCCGACGAGCAGTACTTC

j_gene: TRBJ1-6
d_gene: -
v_gene: TRBV18
abundance: few
CDR3aa: CASSPAGQNSPLHF
CDR3nt: TGTGCCAGCTCACCTGCGGGGCAAAATTCACCCCTCCACTTT

j_gene: TRBJ2-1
d_gene: TRBD2
v_gene: TRBV5-1
abundance: -
CDR3aa: CASSPGLAGTLGNEQFF
CDR3nt: TGCGCCAGCAGCCCGGGACTAGCGGGAACCCTAGGCAATGAGCAGTTCTTC

j_gene: TRBJ2-1
d_gene: TRBD1
v_gene: TRBV27
abundance: -
CDR3aa: CASSSGTVGYNEQFF
CDR3nt: TGTGCCAGCAGTTCCGGGACAGTCGGTTACAATGAGCAGTTCTTC

j_gene: TRBJ2-3
d_gene: -
v_gene: TRBV6-4
abundance: -
CDR3aa: CASSEGTSSTDTQYF
CDR3nt: TGTGCCAGCAGTGAGGGAACTAGCAGCACAGATACGCAGTATTTT

j_gene: TRBJ2-3
d_gene: -
v_gene: TRBV7-6
abundance: -
CDR3aa: CASSLIISGASTDTQYF
CDR3nt: TGTGCCAGCAGCTTAATTATTTCGGGTGCTAGCACAGATACGCAGTATTTT

j_gene: TRBJ1-1
d_gene: -
v_gene: TRBV30
abundance: -
CDR3aa: CAWSSKNTEAFF
CDR3nt: TGTGCCTGGTCGAGCAAGAACACTGAAGCTTTCTTT

j_gene: TRBJ1-1
d_gene: -
v_gene: TRBV7-9
abundance: -
CDR3aa: CASSSTVNTEAFF
CDR3nt: TGTGCCAGCAGCTCTACAGTGAACACTGAAGCTTTCTTT

j_gene: TRBJ1-2
d_gene: -
v_gene: TRBV19
abundance: -
CDR3aa: CASSIAADSNYGYTF
CDR3nt: TGTGCCAGTAGTATAGCGGCAGATTCTAACTATGGCTACACCTTC